This entry features one T cell receptor beta chain sequence. The target antigen is unknown. This specimen comes from a study of cytomegalovirus exposure and HLA in healthy donors. Deletions cut 4 bases from V and 2 bases from J, with 11 bases between. Per the germline V gene, CDR1 is MNHEY and CDR2 is SVGAGI. There are 14 residues in the CDR3. The study, taken as a whole, reports: Only CMV serostatus was available as immune exposure information. Among the most significant clusters, several appeared linked to common viral pathogens in a later analysis.

Use of 60 Vbeta and 13 Jbeta primers characterized the PCR. The protocol was immunoSEQ multiplex PCR, while the TCRdb copy is restricted to in-frame clones and leaves out a portion. Altogether some 130,000 clones are present, roughly 70% being singletons, with the ten largest covering roughly 7.3%. The sequenced material came from PBMCs. V usage is TRBV6-5 and J usage is TRBJ1-1; D is unclear. The origin of this receptor is a man aged 25-45 years in good health and CMV-seronegative. CDR3 nucleotide sequence: TGTGCCAGCAGTTGGGCCTACATTAACACTGAAGCTTTCTTT. It translates to CASSWAYINTEAFF.